The entry that follows covers one TCR beta chain sequence. No antigen is known for it. Unique molecular identifiers were incorporated into the prepared TCRbeta library. TCRdb re-called the PCR reads through MiXCR, storing one row per CDR3 protein. The profile shows about 350,000 distinct CDR3 sequences, around 16% of them singletons. The sample is drawn from a study of T-cell reconstitution after alpha-beta-depleted transplantation in children. Study-wide points: Reported findings indicate that, about two months after transplant, alpha-beta T cells came from several hundred expanded clones, which were derived from non-depleted graft cells. Newly produced T cells mostly accounted for T-cell counts and diversity one year post-transplant. Certain patients had high TCRbeta diversity at day 60, and it came from recipient T cells and thymic progenitors that survived.

The ends were cut back, 3 bases at V and 2 bases at J, with 14 bases in the middle. The CDR3 consists of 15 residues. Germline V gives CDR1 MNHEY, CDR2 SMNVEV (reference sequence). This receptor was obtained from a male patient aged 2 to 9 who had a stem cell transplant for acute lymphoblastic leukemia, so the T cells may come from the graft donor. The chain is built from TRBV27 and TRBJ2-7; D is possibly TRBD1 (7 bases). The source material was PBMCs, mostly from graft donor cells, sampled 360 days after TCRalphabeta/CD19-depleted stem cell transplant. This CDR3 reads CASSFFGRGAYEQYF. The CDR3 nucleotides are TGTGCCAGCAGTTTCTTCGGCAGGGGGGCCTACGAGCAGTACTTC.